These 3 T cell receptor beta chains originate from one sample sequenced in a study of breast tumors, draining lymph nodes, adjacent tissues listed by TCRdb under 2016. Preparation of the library involved multiplex PCR. The sequencing machine was an Illumina HiSeq 2000. TCRdb reprocessing: public reads trimmed at Q25 with fastp, clones called with MiXCR, in-frame beta chains kept. Merged by CDR3 protein, the rows form single entries marked with the most common genes and DNA. This sample is represented by tens of thousands of distinct CDR3 sequences; about a third of them were singletons. The ten largest clones take up more than 9.5% of the sample. Source material: breast tumor tissue. These receptor sequences come from a female donor with breast cancer. Some clones in this sample may be carry-over from other donors' samples.

V gene TRBV10-3 combines with J gene TRBJ2-1; a weak D match, TRBD1 (6 bases). The CDR3 loop spans 11 amino acids. Germline CDR1 is ENHRY and CDR2 is SYGVKD. V shed 6 bases and J shed 8 bases, with 8 bases lying between them. The CDR3 reads CAIRGGHEQFF. CDR3 nucleotide sequence: TGTGCCATCAGAGGGGGACATGAGCAGTTCTTC.

This clonotype was observed a handful of times. The rearrangement links TRBV27 to TRBJ1-5, with D maybe TRBD1 (5 bases). CDR3 length: 14 residues. The germline gives CDR1 MNHEY, CDR2 SMNVEV (reference sequence). The V end was cut by 1 base, the J end by 5 bases, with 9 bases between. CDR3 protein: CASSLYRGDQPQHF. The CDR3 region has the DNA TGTGCCAGCAGTTTATATCGGGGGGATCAGCCCCAGCATTTT.

This clonotype occurred once. The germline gene is not matched at one end of the junction; a read error may be the cause. This chain connects TRBV5-1 to TRBJ2-7, with D perhaps matching TRBD1 (6 bases). The CDR3 contains 13 residues. Germline assignment: CDR1 SGHRS and CDR2 YFSETQ. The CDR3 loop is CAGSAVQGYERYF. The CDR3 DNA sequence: TGCGCCGGCAGCGCGGTACAGGGTTACGAGCGGTACTTC.